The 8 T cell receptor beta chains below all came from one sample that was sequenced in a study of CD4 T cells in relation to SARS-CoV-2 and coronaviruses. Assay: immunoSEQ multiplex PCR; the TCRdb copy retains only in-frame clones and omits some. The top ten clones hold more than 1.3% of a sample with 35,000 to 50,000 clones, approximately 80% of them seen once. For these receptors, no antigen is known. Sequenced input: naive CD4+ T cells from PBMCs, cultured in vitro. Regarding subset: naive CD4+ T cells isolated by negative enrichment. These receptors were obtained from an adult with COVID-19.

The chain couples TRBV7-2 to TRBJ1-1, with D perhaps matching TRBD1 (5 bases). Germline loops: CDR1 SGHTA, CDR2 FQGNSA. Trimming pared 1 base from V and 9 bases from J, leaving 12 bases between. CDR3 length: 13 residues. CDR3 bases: TGTGCCAGCAGCTTAGATAGCGGGGCCCAAGCTTTCTTT. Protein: CASSLDSGAQAFF.

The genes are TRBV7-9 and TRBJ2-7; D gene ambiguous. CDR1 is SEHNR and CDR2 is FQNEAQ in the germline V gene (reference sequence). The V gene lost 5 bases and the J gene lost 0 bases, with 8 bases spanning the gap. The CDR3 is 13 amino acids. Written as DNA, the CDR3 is TGTGCCAGCAGCCAGCAGGTCTCCTACGAGCAGTACTTC. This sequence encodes CASSQQVSYEQYF.

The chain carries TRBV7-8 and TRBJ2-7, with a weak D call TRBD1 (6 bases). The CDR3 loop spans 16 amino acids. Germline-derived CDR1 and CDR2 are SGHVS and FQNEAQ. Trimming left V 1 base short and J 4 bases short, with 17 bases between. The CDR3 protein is CASSLGYAGTQYEQYF. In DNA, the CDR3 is TGTGCCAGCAGCTTAGGTTACGCCGGGACACAATACGAGCAGTACTTC.

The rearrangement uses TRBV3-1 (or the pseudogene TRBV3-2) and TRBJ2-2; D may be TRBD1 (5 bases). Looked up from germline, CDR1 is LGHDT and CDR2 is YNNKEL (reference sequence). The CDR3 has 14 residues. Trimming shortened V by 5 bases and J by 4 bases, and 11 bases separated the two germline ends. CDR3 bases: TGTGCCAGCAGCGGTACTCAGGGCACCGGGGAGCTGTTTTTT. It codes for CASSGTQGTGELFF.

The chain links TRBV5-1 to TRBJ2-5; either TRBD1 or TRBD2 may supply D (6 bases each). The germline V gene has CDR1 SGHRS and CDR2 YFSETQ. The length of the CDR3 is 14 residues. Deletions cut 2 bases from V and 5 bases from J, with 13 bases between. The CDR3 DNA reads TGCGCCAGCAGCTTCGGAGGGGGTTTTGAGACCCAGTACTTC. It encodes CASSFGGGFETQYF. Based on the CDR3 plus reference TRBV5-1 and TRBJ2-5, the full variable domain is KAGVTQTPRYLIKTRGQQVTLSCSPISGHRSVSWYQQTPGQGLQFLFEYFSETQRNKGNFPGRFSGRQFSNSRSEMNVSTLELGDSALYLCASSFGGGFETQYFGPGTRLLVL.

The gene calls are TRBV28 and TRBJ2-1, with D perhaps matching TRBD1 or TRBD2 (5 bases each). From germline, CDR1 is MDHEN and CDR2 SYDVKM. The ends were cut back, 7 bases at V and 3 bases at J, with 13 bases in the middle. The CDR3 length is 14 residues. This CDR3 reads CASMGEMGYNEQFF. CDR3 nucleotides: TGTGCCAGCATGGGGGAAATGGGCTACAATGAGCAGTTCTTC.

The CDR3 spells CASTSGGGRVYNEQFF. DNA for the CDR3: TGTGCCAGCACCTCGGGAGGCGGGAGGGTCTACAATGAGCAGTTCTTC. The V and J genes are TRBV9 and TRBJ2-1; 9 bases fit TRBD2. Germline V gives CDR1 SGDLS, CDR2 YYNGEE. J gave up 3 bases and V 6 bases, and 10 bases lay outside the gene matches. The CDR3 totals 16 residues.

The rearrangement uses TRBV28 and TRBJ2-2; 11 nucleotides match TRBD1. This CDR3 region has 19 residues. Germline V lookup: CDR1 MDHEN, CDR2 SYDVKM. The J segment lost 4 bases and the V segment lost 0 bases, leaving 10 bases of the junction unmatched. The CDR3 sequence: CASSLWGLGTGGSTGELFF. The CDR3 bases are TGTGCCAGCAGTTTATGGGGGTTGGGGACAGGGGGGTCCACCGGGGAGCTGTTTTTT.